This T cell receptor (beta chain) was sequenced during a study of T cell changes during pregnancy in multiple sclerosis. Profiled with immunoSEQ multiplex PCR; TCRdb holds only in-frame clones, not every one. The top ten hold about 5% of the sample, which has tens of thousands of clones, about nine tenths seen once. The CDR3 consists of 11 residues. Germline V lookup: CDR1 ENHRY, CDR2 SYGVKD. Trimming removed 3 bases at V and 6 bases at J, with 4 bases between. This sequence joins TRBV10-3 and TRBJ2-3; the D is unclear. This material consisted of CD8+ T cells from peripheral blood mononuclear cells, taken after pregnancy. The TCR sequence derives from a female donor with multiple sclerosis, enrolled in a pregnancy study. The CDR3 DNA sequence: TGTGCCATCAGTGAACGGGATACGCAGTATTTT. It specifies CAISERDTQYF.